This TCR beta chain derives from a study of control samples from healthy donors and cancer patients. The CDR3 consists of 15 residues. Germline CDR1 LNHDA, CDR2 SQIVND (reference sequence). The V end lost 6 bases, the J end lost 6 bases, and 18 bases lay between the germline ends. Assay used: immunoSEQ multiplex PCR; TCRdb lists only in-frame clones, some missing. The data show roughly 73,000 clones, with 84% seen just once and about 26% held by the top ten. This clone was observed a few times. Material: blood. The rearrangement uses TRBV19 and TRBJ2-1, with D perhaps given as TRBD1 or TRBD2 (5 bases each). The sequence was obtained from a man aged 45 to 65 in good health. As DNA, the CDR3 is TGTGCCAGTAGCCCGATGGGGGATTTGGTCAATGAGCAGTTCTTC. This codes for CASSPMGDLVNEQFF.